This entry lists 29 T cell receptor beta chains sequenced from one sample in a study of shared clonotypes between healthy human individuals. Clones were read by immunoSEQ multiplex PCR, and TCRdb kept only the in-frame ones, dropping some. Among over 2 million clones, 85% to 95% were seen once, and the ten largest hold 0.37%. The sequenced sample consisted of naive CD4+ T cells from PBMCs. Described subset: CD45RA+ positively selected. The source of these receptors is a man younger than 35 in good health. Some clones in this sample may be carry-over from other donors' samples.

The V gene is TRBV28, the J gene TRBJ1-1, with TRBD1 matching over 9 bases. The CDR3 runs to 16 residues. The V gene end was trimmed by 3 bases and the J gene end by 11 bases; junction bases not matched to a gene: 16. Germline-derived CDR1 and CDR2 are MDHEN and SYDVKM. The CDR3 nucleotides are TGTGCCAGCAGTTTCACCCTGGGACAGGGACTCCCAGGGGCTTTCTTT. As protein: CASSFTLGQGLPGAFF.

The J gene is TRBJ2-1, the V gene TRBV9; 12 bases align to TRBD2. After removal of 3 bases from V and 12 bases from J, the junction contained 4 bases not matched to a gene. Germline V lookup: CDR1 SGDLS, CDR2 YYNGEE. The length of the CDR3 is 13 residues. The CDR3 protein is CASSETSGSWQFF. The DNA of the CDR3 is TGTGCCAGCAGCGAGACTAGCGGGAGTTGGCAGTTCTTC.

This chain uses TRBV28 with TRBJ1-5; a possible D gene is TRBD1 (6 bases). The CDR3 sequence is 15 residues long. The germline CDR1 and CDR2 sequences are MDHEN and SYDVKM. The V gene lost 3 bases and the J gene lost 11 bases, with 20 bases spanning the gap. The CDR3 nucleotides read TGTGCCAGCAGTTTTCCCGGGGCCGATAGGGGGTCCCAGCATTTT. It encodes CASSFPGADRGSQHF.

The count of this clone is one. This rearrangement joins TRBV11-2 to TRBJ2-7; the D gene is possibly TRBD1 (7 bases). The CDR3 runs 19 residues. V lost 2 bases, J lost 0 bases, and 23 bases lay in between. The V gene's germline CDR1 is SGHAT and CDR2 FQNNGV. The CDR3 DNA reads TGTGCCAGCAGCTTAATCACACGCGGGACAGAGAACAACTCCTACGAGCAGTACTTC. Translated: CASSLITRGTENNSYEQYF.

J is TRBJ1-5 and V is TRBV19; no clear D. Looked up from germline, CDR1 is LNHDA and CDR2 is SQIVND (reference sequence). Trimming took off 5 bases at V and 4 bases at J, with 15 bases between the two ends. The CDR3 spans 15 residues. CDR3 amino acids: CASSPDPGSNQPQHF. CDR3 sequence (DNA): TGTGCCAGTAGTCCCGATCCGGGGAGTAATCAGCCCCAGCATTTT.

The rearrangement joins TRBV11-1 to TRBJ2-5; perhaps TRBD2 as D (6 bases). The DNA end is a closer match to TRBJ2-7, so the J assignment may be wrong. Germline CDR1 SGHAT, CDR2 FQDESV (reference sequence). The CDR3 contains 14 residues. The CDR3 DNA sequence: TGTGCCAGCAGCTTTAGCGGAGTCAAGTACGAGCAGTACTTC. This encodes CASSFSGVKYEQYF.

The chain employs TRBV5-1 and TRBJ2-2; 11 bases map to TRBD2. The CDR3 spans 24 residues. The V gene end was trimmed by 1 base and the J gene end by 5 bases; junction bases not matched to a gene: 28. The germline CDR1 and CDR2 sequences are SGHRS and YFSETQ. In nucleotides, the CDR3 is TGCGCCAGCAGCTTGAATATCTTAAGGGGGCCCTTTGATTCTAGCGGGAGGACGACCGGGGAGCTGTTTTTT. It specifies CASSLNILRGPFDSSGRTTGELFF.

The chain recombines TRBV7-2 with TRBJ2-7; D not certain. Trimming stripped 0 bases from V and 2 bases from J, with 8 bases between. The CDR3 has 14 amino acids. The germline gives CDR1 SGHTA, CDR2 FQGNSA. The CDR3 bases are TGTGCCAGCAGCTTAGCTCCCGCCACCTACGAGCAGTACTTC. Protein product: CASSLAPATYEQYF.

Comments on this clone: Other DNA sequences within the sample encode an identical CDR3. The genes are TRBV11-1 and TRBJ2-6, with D hard to call. Trimming removed 5 bases from V and 1 base from J, with 3 bases in between. This CDR3 has 13 amino acids. CDR1 and CDR2 from the germline V gene are SGHAT and FQDESV (reference sequence). CDR3 loop: CASSPSGANVLTF. The CDR3 bases are TGTGCCAGCAGCCCTTCTGGGGCCAACGTCCTGACTTTC.

A note on this clone: Distinct nucleotide sequences in the sample also encode this CDR3. The gene calls are TRBV28 and TRBJ2-7; no definite D call. V was trimmed by 6 bases and J by 2 bases, leaving 2 bases between them. This CDR3 is built from 10 residues. Germline CDR1 and CDR2: MDHEN and SYDVKM. The CDR3 region is CASSTYEQYF. DNA of the CDR3: TGTGCCAGCAGCACCTACGAGCAGTACTTC.

This chain links TRBV6-5 with TRBJ1-2; 7 bases line up with TRBD1. Germline V gives CDR1 MNHEY, CDR2 SVGAGI. Trimming at V came to 0 bases and at J to 7 bases, leaving 2 bases not matched to a gene. The CDR3 spans 13 residues. DNA of the CDR3: TGTGCCAGCAGTTACTCGGGGACAGCTGGCTACACCTTC. It encodes CASSYSGTAGYTF.

V and J are TRBV5-8 and TRBJ1-2, with 10 bases aligning to TRBD1. Trimming took 1 base from V and 6 from J; bases not matched to a gene: 6. The CDR3 runs to 15 residues. Looked up from germline, CDR1 is SGHTS and CDR2 is YDEGEE. Here the CDR3 reads CASSLRGQGSNGYTF. CDR3 in DNA: TGTGCCAGCAGCTTGAGGGGACAGGGGTCTAATGGCTACACCTTC.

With regard to this clone: Other DNA sequences in this sample translate to the same CDR3. The V and J genes are TRBV7-9 and TRBJ2-1; TRBD1 matches 7 bases. The CDR3 runs 13 residues. Trimming took 5 bases from V and 6 from J; bases not matched to a gene: 4. CDR1 is SEHNR and CDR2 is FQNEAQ in the germline V gene (reference sequence). CDR3 sequence (DNA): TGTGCCAGCAGCCGGACAGGTGGCAATGAGCAGTTCTTC. Translated: CASSRTGGNEQFF. Looking up the rest from reference TRBV7-9 and TRBJ2-1 gives the full variable domain: DTGVSQNPRHKITKRGQNVTFRCDPISEHNRLYWYRQTLGQGPEFLTYFQNEAQLEKSRLLSDRFSAERPKGSFSTLEIQRTEQGDSAMYLCASSRTGGNEQFFGPGTRLTVL.

J is TRBJ2-5 and V is TRBV11-2, with TRBD2 identical over 7 bases. The tail of the sequence fits TRBJ2-7 better, so the J call may be wrong. CDR3 size: 12 residues. In germline, CDR1 is SGHAT, CDR2 FQNNGV. CDR3 nucleotide sequence: TGTGCCAGCAGCCAGCGGGGCTACGAGCAGTACTTC. Translating it yields CASSQRGYEQYF.

This clone was counted only a few times. This rearrangement joins TRBV5-4 to TRBJ1-1; TRBD1 aligns across 7 bases. The CDR3 sequence is 12 residues long. Germline assignment: CDR1 SGHNT and CDR2 YYREEE (reference sequence). Unmatched junction bases numbered 6, after V lost 3 bases and J lost 10 bases. CDR3 sequence reads: CASSSTGLGAFF. The CDR3 region has the DNA TGTGCCAGCAGCTCGACAGGGTTGGGAGCTTTCTTT.

Notes on this clone: The germline gene is not matched at one end of the junction; a read error may be the cause. The chain recombines TRBV29-1 with TRBJ2-1; TRBD1 agrees at 10 bases. The germline gives CDR1 SQVTM, CDR2 ANQGSEA. The CDR3 is 15 residues long. The CDR3 loop reads CAVRLDRGAFNGQFF. The CDR3 DNA reads as TGCGCAGTCCGCCTGGACAGGGGGGCATTTAATGGGCAGTTCTTC.

The chain carries TRBV11-1 and TRBJ2-1, with 11 bases lining up with TRBD2. Germline CDR1 reads SGHAT; CDR2 reads FQDESV (reference sequence). The CDR3 contains 17 residues. V lost 5 bases, J lost 4 bases, and 10 bases stayed unmatched. The CDR3 here is CASSRRGLADVYNEQFF. The CDR3 nucleotides read TGTGCCAGCAGCCGCCGGGGACTAGCGGATGTTTACAATGAGCAGTTCTTC.

The chain couples TRBV6-1 to TRBJ2-1, with a possible D match to TRBD2 (6 bases). Germline V gene lookup returns CDR1 MNHNS and CDR2 SASEGT. The CDR3 runs 11 residues. V gave up 7 bases and J gave up 12 bases, with 13 bases separating them. The CDR3 sequence: CASMEGGPQFF. The CDR3 DNA sequence: TGTGCCAGCATGGAGGGAGGACCGCAGTTCTTC.

The chain has TRBV28 and TRBJ1-2; 11 nucleotides align to TRBD1. Germline V CDR1 and CDR2: MDHEN, SYDVKM. The V segment lost 7 bases and the J segment 3 bases; nucleotides outside the gene matches: 10. The CDR3 is 16 residues long. The CDR3 region is CASNMNPGQGDYGYTF. The CDR3 region has the DNA TGTGCCAGCAACATGAATCCGGGACAGGGGGACTATGGCTACACCTTC.

The J gene is TRBJ2-1, the V gene TRBV18, with 9 bases that match TRBD1. The trim removed 4 bases at V and 5 bases at J, leaving 6 bases unmatched. The CDR3 spans 15 residues. CDR1 and CDR2 from the germline V gene are KGHSH and LQKENI. The CDR3 DNA follows: TGTGCCAGCTCACTTCGACAGGGGGGGAACAATGAGCAGTTCTTC. It specifies CASSLRQGGNNEQFF.

This sequence joins TRBV7-2 and TRBJ2-7; 8 bases align to TRBD2. V dropped 5 bases and J dropped 6; count of bases not matched to a gene: 18. Germline CDR1 is SGHTA and CDR2 is FQGNSA. The CDR3 is made up of 17 amino acids. For the CDR3, the DNA is TGTGCCAGCAGCCCAAGGGCCCGAACTAGCGGAATAGGCGAGCAGTACTTC. This codes for CASSPRARTSGIGEQYF.

This clone turned up a few times. The V gene is TRBV29-1, the J gene TRBJ2-1, with D tentatively TRBD2 (5 bases). Deletions cut 6 bases from V and 6 bases from J, with 12 bases between. Germline CDR1 reads SQVTM; CDR2 reads ANQGSEA. The CDR3 is 12 residues long. CDR3 nucleotides: TGCAGCGTACGAGGGAGAGGCAATGAGCAGTTCTTC. Protein sequence: CSVRGRGNEQFF.

This clone was seen just once. The gene calls are TRBV19 and TRBJ2-7; the D is unclear. Per the germline V gene, CDR1 is LNHDA and CDR2 is SQIVND (reference sequence). The V and J ends lost 4 bases and 0 bases respectively, with 10 bases between them. The CDR3 is 14 residues long. DNA for the CDR3: TGTGCCAGTAGTAGGGCACCGAACTCCTACGAGCAGTACTTC. Translating it yields CASSRAPNSYEQYF.

V gene TRBV28 combines with J gene TRBJ2-7; D uncertain. Germline loops: CDR1 MDHEN, CDR2 SYDVKM. There are 15 residues in the CDR3. Deletions cut 4 bases from V and 3 bases from J, with 16 bases between. CDR3 nucleotides: TGTGCCAGCAGTTCCCCTCCGAGGTCCCGCTACGAGCAGTACTTC. Translated, it gives CASSSPPRSRYEQYF.

This chain joins TRBV9 and TRBJ1-1; D possibly corresponds to TRBD1 (5 bases). The CDR3 totals 15 residues. Trimming pared 4 bases from V and 2 bases from J, leaving 15 bases between. CDR1 is SGDLS and CDR2 is YYNGEE in the germline V gene. Written as DNA, the CDR3 is TGTGCCAGCAGCCCACATACAGGCCTAAACACTGAAGCTTTCTTT. Translation gives CASSPHTGLNTEAFF.

The V call is TRBV15, the J call TRBJ2-1; D gene uncertain. V lost 4 bases and J 6 bases, leaving 10 bases between the germline ends. CDR1 LNHNV and CDR2 YYDKDF come from the germline V gene (reference sequence). The CDR3 totals 13 residues. The CDR3 coding sequence is TGTGCCACCAGCACGACATTTGGCAATGAGCAGTTCTTC. Its protein is CATSTTFGNEQFF. The variable domain in full, completed from reference TRBV15 and TRBJ2-1, reads DAMVIQNPRYQVTQFGKPVTLSCSQTLNHNVMYWYQQKSSQAPKLLFHYYDKDFNNEADTPDNFQSRRPNTSFCFLDIRSPGLGDTAMYLCATSTTFGNEQFFGPGTRLTVL.

The chain combines TRBV4-3 with TRBJ2-5; no definite D call. Looked up from germline, CDR1 is LGHNA and CDR2 is YSLEER. The CDR3 has 13 residues. V was trimmed by 4 bases and J by 3 bases, leaving 9 bases between them. The CDR3 region has the DNA TGCGCCAGCAGCCGGCGGCTCGAAGAGACCCAGTACTTC. Its protein product is CASSRRLEETQYF.

This rearrangement joins TRBV5-1 to TRBJ2-1; unclear D gene. Germline assignment: CDR1 SGHRS and CDR2 YFSETQ. V was cut by 2 bases and J by 5 bases, with 11 bases left in between. The CDR3 contains 14 residues. DNA for the CDR3: TGCGCCAGCAGCTTAGACGGCCGGAACAATGAGCAGTTCTTC. This gives the protein CASSLDGRNNEQFF.

As to this clone: This CDR3 is also generated by other DNA sequences in the sample. This chain joins TRBV7-2 and TRBJ2-7, with D possibly matching TRBD2 (6 bases). Germline V gives CDR1 SGHTA, CDR2 FQGNSA. V shed 4 bases and J shed 3 bases, with 13 bases lying between them. This CDR3 contains 14 residues. The CDR3 bases are TGTGCCAGCAGCTCCTCGGGCGGGGACTACGAGCAGTACTTC. It yields the protein CASSSSGGDYEQYF.